Given below is one TCR beta chain in context. TCRdb keeps only in-frame clones here, not all; method: immunoSEQ multiplex PCR. The table has about 230,000 clones, 85% to 90% seen once; the top ten hold approximately 2.5%. This entry comes from a study of blood T cell repertoires in COVID-19. V shed 3 bases and J 2 bases; nucleotides not matched to a gene: 5. The CDR3 sequence is 15 residues long. Germline assignment: CDR1 SGHTA and CDR2 FQGNSA. The sequenced sample consisted of peripheral blood. This receptor was taken from a man aged 25-45 years with COVID-19, enrolled during active disease. The chain links TRBV7-2 to TRBJ1-1; 8 positions match TRBD1. For the CDR3, the DNA is TGTGCCAGCAGCTTGGGGGGACAGGTAAACACTGAAGCTTTCTTT. It codes for CASSLGGQVNTEAFF.